This T cell receptor (beta chain) was recorded in a study of breast tumors, draining lymph nodes, adjacent tissues. Breast cancer patients provided tissue from their axillary draining lymph nodes. This clonotype was counted at least ten times. Its antigen is not known. Study outcomes and limitations: Compared with lymph nodes, tumors were less diverse; compared with nontumor tissue, more.

With 5 bases removed from V and 8 bases from J, the gap between germline ends came to 12 bases. CDR3 length equals 13 residues. Germline CDR1 SEHNR, CDR2 FQNEAQ (reference sequence). MiXCR, applied by TCRdb to the multiplex PCR reads, yields one record per CDR3 protein. This table holds more than 85,000 distinct CDR3 sequences, around 20% found once. The receptor comes from a female donor with breast cancer. Some clones in this sample may be carry-over from other donors' samples. The sequenced sample was axillary lymph node tissue. The rearrangement joins TRBV7-9 to TRBJ1-4; TRBD1 might be the D (5 bases). The DNA of the CDR3 is TGTGCCAGCAGCCCGACAGCTAGGGAAAAACTGTTTTTT. Translating it yields CASSPTAREKLFF.